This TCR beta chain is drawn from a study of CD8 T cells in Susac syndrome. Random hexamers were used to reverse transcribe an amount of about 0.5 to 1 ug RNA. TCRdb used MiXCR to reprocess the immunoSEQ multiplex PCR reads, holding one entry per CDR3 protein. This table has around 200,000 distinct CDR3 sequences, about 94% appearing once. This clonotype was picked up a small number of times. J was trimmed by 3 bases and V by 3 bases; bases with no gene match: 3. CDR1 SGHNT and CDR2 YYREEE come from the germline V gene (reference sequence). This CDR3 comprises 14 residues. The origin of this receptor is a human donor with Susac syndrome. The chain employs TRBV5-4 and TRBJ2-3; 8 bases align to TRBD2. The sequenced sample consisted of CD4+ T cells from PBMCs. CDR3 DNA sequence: TGTGCCAGCAGCTCCGGACTAGCAACAGATACGCAGTATTTT. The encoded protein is CASSSGLATDTQYF.